This record looks at one TCR beta chain sequence and its context. Its recognized antigen is unknown. Per-base quality was not reported, and no clone a single base away is much larger than it. Whole blood was collected in K2EDTA tubes by collaborating institutions according to the institutions' own protocols. Collaborator samples were shipped for TCRbeta analysis as frozen whole blood, isolated PBMCs, or DNA extracted from either sample type. These data come from a study of blood T cell repertoires in COVID-19 (TCRdb year 2020). For context, the study as a whole: The collaborator samples originated in the United States, Italy and Spain and spanned the acute and convalescent phases of COVID-19. The material from the prospective study consisted of cDNA or gDNA derived from T cells, B-cell-depleted T cells, or PBMCs. Deeply sampled blood TCRbeta repertoires from subjects exposed to, actively infected with, or recovered from COVID-19 were included in the dataset. The repertoires were released in a freely available public database meant as a resource for research on the immune response to SARS-CoV-2. The samples were drawn from the first 160 participants of the ongoing ImmuneRACE study and from under 1,500 subjects provided by 6 global collaborators. Nearly every sample came with metadata listing a de-identified subject ID, COVID-19 status, age in years and sex. HLA class I and class II types, where available, came from metadata supplied by the sample provider rather than from assay-based typing.

TCRbeta CDR3 regions were amplified from genomic DNA by means of the immunoSEQ Assay, a bias-controlled multiplex PCR. Under the source paper's analysis protocol: The number of nucleated cells in each sample was estimated by amplification of reference gene primers within the assay. To quantify the absolute abundance of each unique TCRbeta CDR3 rearrangement, sequence reads were collapsed and filtered. For each sample, productive Simpson clonality was calculated as the square root of Simpson's diversity index over productive rearrangements. The immuneACCESS repertoire file appears here via TCRdb, limited to in-frame rearrangements. These files lack a portion of the clones; in checked studies, under half of the deficit traces to unresolved V genes, and the cause of the others is not known. The DNA gave D and trimming, while V, J and clone size come from that table. Counted in this sample were more than 200,000 clones; about 86% of them appeared once. The ten largest clonotypes hold approximately 4.8% of the sample.

CDR1 and CDR2 were assigned from the germline V gene as SGHVS and FQNEAQ. From the cysteine up to the phenylalanine, the CDR3 has a length of 14 residues. Only CDR3 DNA remains: 42 bases, in frame from the first base. V and J are trimmed by 5 bases and 7 bases, and the gene matches miss 7 bases of the junction. Overall study results and their limits: Clinical and demographic metadata were provided uncurated, with the amount varying by source and participant.

Sequenced: peripheral blood. This clonotype was sampled from a man aged 45-65 years with active or convalescent COVID-19. The V gene is TRBV7-8 and the J gene is TRBJ2-1, with 8 junctional bases fitting TRBD1. CDR3 protein: CASSLGQGWNEQFF. The bases read TGTGCCAGCAGCCTAGGACAGGGTTGGAATGAGCAGTTCTTC.